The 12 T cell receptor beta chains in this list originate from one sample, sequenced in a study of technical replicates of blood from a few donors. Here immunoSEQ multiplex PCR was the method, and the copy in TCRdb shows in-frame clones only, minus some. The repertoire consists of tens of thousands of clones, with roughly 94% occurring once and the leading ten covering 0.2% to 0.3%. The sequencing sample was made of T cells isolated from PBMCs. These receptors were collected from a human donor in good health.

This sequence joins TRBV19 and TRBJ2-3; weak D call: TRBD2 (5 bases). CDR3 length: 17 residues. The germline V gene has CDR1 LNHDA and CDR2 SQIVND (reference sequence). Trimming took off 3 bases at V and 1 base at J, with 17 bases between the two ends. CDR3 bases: TGTGCCAGTAGTATCTCCCCCTTAGCGACTGGCACAGATACGCAGTATTTT. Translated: CASSISPLATGTDTQYF.

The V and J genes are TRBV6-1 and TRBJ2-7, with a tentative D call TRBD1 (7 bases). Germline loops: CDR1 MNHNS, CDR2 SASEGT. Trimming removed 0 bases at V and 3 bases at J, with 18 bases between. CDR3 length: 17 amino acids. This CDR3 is CASSEAVAGTAIYEQYF. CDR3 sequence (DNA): TGTGCCAGCAGTGAAGCGGTTGCGGGGACAGCCATCTACGAGCAGTACTTC.

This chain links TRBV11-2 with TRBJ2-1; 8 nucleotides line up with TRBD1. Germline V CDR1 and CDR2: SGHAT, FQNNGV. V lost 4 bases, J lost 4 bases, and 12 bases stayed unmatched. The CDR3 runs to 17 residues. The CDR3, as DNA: TGTGCCAGCAGCTCACTCGAATCAGACAGGGGATACAATGAGCAGTTCTTC. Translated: CASSSLESDRGYNEQFF.

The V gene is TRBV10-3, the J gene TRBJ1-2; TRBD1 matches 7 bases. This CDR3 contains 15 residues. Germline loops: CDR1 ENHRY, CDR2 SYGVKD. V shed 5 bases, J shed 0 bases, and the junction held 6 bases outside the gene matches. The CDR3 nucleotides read TGTGCCATCAGTACCGGACAGGAGGCTAACTATGGCTACACCTTC. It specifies CAISTGQEANYGYTF.

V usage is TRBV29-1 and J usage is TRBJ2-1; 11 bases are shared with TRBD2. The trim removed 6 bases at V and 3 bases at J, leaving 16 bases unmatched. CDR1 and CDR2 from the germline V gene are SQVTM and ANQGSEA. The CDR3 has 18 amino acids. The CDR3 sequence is CSVEITPGLAVIYNEQFF. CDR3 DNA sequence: TGCAGCGTCGAGATAACACCGGGACTAGCGGTCATCTACAATGAGCAGTTCTTC.

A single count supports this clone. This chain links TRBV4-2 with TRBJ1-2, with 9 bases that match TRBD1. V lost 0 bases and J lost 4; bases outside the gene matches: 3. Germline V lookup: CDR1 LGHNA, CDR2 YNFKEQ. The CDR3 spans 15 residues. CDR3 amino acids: CASSQEGTGSYGYTF. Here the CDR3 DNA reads TGTGCCAGCAGCCAAGAGGGGACAGGGAGCTATGGCTACACCTTC.

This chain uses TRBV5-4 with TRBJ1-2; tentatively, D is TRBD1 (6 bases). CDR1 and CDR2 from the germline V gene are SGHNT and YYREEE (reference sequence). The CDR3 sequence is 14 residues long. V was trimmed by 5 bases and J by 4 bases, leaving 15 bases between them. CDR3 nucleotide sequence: TGTGCCAGCAGTAAATCTAGGGGGGGCTATGGCTACACCTTC. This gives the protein CASSKSRGGYGYTF.

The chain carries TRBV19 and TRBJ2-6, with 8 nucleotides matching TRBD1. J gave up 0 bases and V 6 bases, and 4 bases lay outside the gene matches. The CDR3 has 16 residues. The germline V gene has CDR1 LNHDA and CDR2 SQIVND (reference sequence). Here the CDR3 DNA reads TGTGCCAGTAGCCGGGACAGGAACTCTGGGGCCAACGTCCTGACTTTC. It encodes CASSRDRNSGANVLTF.

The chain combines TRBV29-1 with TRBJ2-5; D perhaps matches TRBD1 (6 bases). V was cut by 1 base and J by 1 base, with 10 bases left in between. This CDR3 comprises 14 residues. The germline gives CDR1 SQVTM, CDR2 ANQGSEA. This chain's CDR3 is CSVEVQGSQETQYF. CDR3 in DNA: TGCAGCGTTGAAGTTCAGGGGTCCCAAGAGACCCAGTACTTC.

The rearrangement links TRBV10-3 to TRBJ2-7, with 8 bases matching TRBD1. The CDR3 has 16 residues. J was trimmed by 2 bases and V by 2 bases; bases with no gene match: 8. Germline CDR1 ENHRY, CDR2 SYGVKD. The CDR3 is CAISEPDRGNTYEQYF. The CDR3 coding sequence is TGTGCCATCAGTGAGCCTGACAGGGGAAACACCTACGAGCAGTACTTC.

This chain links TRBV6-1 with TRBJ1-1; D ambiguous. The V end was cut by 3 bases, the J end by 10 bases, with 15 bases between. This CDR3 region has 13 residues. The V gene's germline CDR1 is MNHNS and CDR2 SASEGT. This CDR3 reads CASSDRQVPAAFF. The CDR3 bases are TGTGCCAGCAGTGATCGTCAGGTCCCCGCAGCTTTCTTT.

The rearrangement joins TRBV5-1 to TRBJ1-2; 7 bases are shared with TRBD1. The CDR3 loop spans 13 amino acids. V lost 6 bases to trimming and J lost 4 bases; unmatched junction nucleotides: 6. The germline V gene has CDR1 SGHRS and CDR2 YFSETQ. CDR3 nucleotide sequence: TGCGCCAGCAAAACAGGGGTGGGCTATGGCTACACCTTC. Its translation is CASKTGVGYGYTF.